These T cell receptor beta chains were read from a single sample in a study of T cells expressing NK-cell markers. TCRdb reanalyzed the 5' RACE reads, giving one entry per CDR3 protein sequence and no DNA. The sample has around 260,000 distinct CDR3 sequences. Sequenced input: blood T cells: a sorted CD56 or NKG2C T cell subset, CD4+ or CD8+ T cells, or bulk PBMC T cells (not recorded which). These receptors were taken from a woman aged 18 to 75 in good health. Both conserved end residues are part of each CDR3. The order of the fields is CDR3 protein, V gene, J gene, CDR3 length.

CSARPGLARYEQFF	TRBV20-1	TRBJ2-1	14
CASSLRISGDADTQYF	TRBV7-2	TRBJ2-3	16
CSAPTSGSLELFF	TRBV20-1	TRBJ2-2	13
CASSLVGVADTEAFF	TRBV7-9	TRBJ1-1	15
CASTSRWGEEQYF	TRBV7-2	TRBJ2-7	13
CAISESQGSNYGYTF	TRBV10-3	TRBJ1-2	15
CASSPRAASTDTQYF	TRBV4-3	TRBJ2-3	15
CSARDDWWGVSYNEQFF	TRBV20-1	TRBJ2-1	17
CASSAQFGYNEQFF	TRBV9	TRBJ2-1	14
CASRLAGAPDTQYF	TRBV12-3/TRBV12-4	TRBJ2-3	14
CASSGTSGGILDEQFF	TRBV10-1	TRBJ2-1	16
CASNHRGNEQFF	TRBV12-3/TRBV12-4	TRBJ2-1	12
CSARVFRERTQETQYF	TRBV20-1	TRBJ2-5	16
CASSYVAGSYNEQFF	TRBV6-5	TRBJ2-1	15
CASSASTVSTDTQYF	TRBV5-1	TRBJ2-3	15